Listed here is a single T cell receptor beta chain. This specimen comes from a study of shared clonotypes between healthy human individuals. This CDR3 spans 15 amino acids. In germline, CDR1 is SGHRS, CDR2 YFSETQ. V shed 0 bases and J shed 4 bases, with 12 bases lying between them. TCRdb keeps only in-frame clones here, not all; method: immunoSEQ multiplex PCR. The sample records about 180,000 clones, 90% to 95% being singletons. The origin of this receptor is a woman in her twenties or thirties in good health. The chain is built from TRBV5-1 and TRBJ2-3; D may be TRBD1 or TRBD2 (6 bases each). Sequencing was performed on naive CD4+ T cells sorted from blood. The subset: CD45RA+ positively selected. CDR3 protein: CASSLDGGGPDTQYF. The CDR3 nucleotides read TGCGCCAGCAGCTTGGACGGAGGGGGGCCAGATACGCAGTATTTT.